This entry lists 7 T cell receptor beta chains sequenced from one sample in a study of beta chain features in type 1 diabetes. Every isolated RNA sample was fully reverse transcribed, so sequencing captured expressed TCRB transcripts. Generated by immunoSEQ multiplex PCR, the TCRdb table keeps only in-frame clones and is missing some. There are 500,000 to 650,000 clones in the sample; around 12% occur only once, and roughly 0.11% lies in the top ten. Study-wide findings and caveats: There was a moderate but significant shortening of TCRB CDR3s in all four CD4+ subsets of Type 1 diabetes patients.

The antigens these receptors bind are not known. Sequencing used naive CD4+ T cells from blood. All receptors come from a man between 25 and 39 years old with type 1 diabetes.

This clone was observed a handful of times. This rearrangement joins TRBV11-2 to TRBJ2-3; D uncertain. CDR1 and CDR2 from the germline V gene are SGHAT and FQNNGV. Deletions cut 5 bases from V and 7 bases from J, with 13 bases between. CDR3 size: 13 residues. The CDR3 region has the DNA TGTGCCAGCAGCCCAGAGGCGGCTTATACGCAGTATTTT. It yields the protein CASSPEAAYTQYF.

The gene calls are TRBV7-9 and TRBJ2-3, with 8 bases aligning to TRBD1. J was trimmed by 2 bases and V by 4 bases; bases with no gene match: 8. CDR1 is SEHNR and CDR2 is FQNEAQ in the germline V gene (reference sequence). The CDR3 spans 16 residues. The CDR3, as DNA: TGTGCCAGCAGCTCAACGGACAGGGTTTTCACAGATACGCAGTATTTT. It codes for CASSSTDRVFTDTQYF.

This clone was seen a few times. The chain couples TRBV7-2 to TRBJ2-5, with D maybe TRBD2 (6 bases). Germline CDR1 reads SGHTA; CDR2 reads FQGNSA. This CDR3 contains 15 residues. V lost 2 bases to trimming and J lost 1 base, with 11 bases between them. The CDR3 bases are TGTGCCAGCAGCTTACTAGCGAATCCCCAAGAGACCCAGTACTTC. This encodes CASSLLANPQETQYF.

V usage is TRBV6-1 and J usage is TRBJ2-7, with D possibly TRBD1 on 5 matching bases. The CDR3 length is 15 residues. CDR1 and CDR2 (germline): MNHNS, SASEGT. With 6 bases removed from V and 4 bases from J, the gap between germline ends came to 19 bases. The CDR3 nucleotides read TGTGCCAGCAGAGGCACAGGCACGCCTAATTACGAGCAGTACTTC. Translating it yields CASRGTGTPNYEQYF.

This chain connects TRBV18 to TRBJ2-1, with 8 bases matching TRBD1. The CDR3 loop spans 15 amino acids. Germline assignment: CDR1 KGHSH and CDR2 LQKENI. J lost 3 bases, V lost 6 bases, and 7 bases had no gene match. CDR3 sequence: CASSLTGALYNEQFF. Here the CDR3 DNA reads TGTGCCAGCTCCTTGACAGGGGCCCTCTACAATGAGCAGTTCTTC. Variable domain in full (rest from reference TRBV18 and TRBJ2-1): NAGVMQNPRHLVRRRGQEARLRCSPMKGHSHVYWYRQLPEEGLKFMVYLQKENIIDESGMPKERFSAEFPKEGPSILRIQQVVRGDSAAYFCASSLTGALYNEQFFGPGTRLTVL.

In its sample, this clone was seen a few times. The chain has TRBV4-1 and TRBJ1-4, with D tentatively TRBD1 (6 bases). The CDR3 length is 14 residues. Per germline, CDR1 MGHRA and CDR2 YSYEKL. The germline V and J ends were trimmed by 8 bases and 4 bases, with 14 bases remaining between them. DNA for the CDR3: TGCGCCAGCCGATGGACAGACCGTAATGAAAAACTGTTTTTT. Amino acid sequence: CASRWTDRNEKLFF.

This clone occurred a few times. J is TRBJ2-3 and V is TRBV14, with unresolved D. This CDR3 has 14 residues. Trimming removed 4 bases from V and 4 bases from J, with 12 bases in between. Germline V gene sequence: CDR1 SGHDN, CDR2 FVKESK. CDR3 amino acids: CASSPYTSSDTQYF. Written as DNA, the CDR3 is TGTGCCAGCAGCCCTTACACGAGTTCAGATACGCAGTATTTT.